The 29 T cell receptor beta chains below all came from one sample that was sequenced in a study of T cell responses to AZD1222 COVID-19 vaccine. Sequencing was performed with immunoSEQ multiplex PCR; in TCRdb, only in-frame clones are kept and a portion is missing. The sample contains over 95,000 clones, approximately 87% of which appear only once. This specimen was peripheral blood, taken on day 0 of AZD1222 vaccination. Every receptor here comes from an adult in good health.

This chain uses TRBV11-3 with TRBJ2-1, with D perhaps assigned TRBD1 or TRBD2 (5 bases each). The CDR3 is 13 amino acids. Trimming took off 3 bases at V and 7 bases at J, with 10 bases between the two ends. CDR1 and CDR2 (germline): SGHNT, YENEEA. The CDR3 is CASSLSGGNEQFF. The CDR3 DNA follows: TGTGCCAGCAGCTTGAGTGGGGGAAATGAGCAGTTCTTC.

This chain connects TRBV9 to TRBJ2-1; D unresolved. Germline CDR1 is SGDLS and CDR2 is YYNGEE. V was clipped by 3 bases and J by 6 bases, with 4 bases between them. This CDR3 spans 11 amino acids. CDR3 residues: CASSESNEQFF. CDR3 DNA: TGTGCCAGCAGCGAGTCCAATGAGCAGTTCTTC.

This chain links TRBV5-1 with TRBJ1-2; 9 bases agree with TRBD1. The J segment lost 8 bases and the V segment lost 3 bases, leaving 2 bases of the junction unmatched. Per germline, CDR1 SGHRS and CDR2 YFSETQ. The CDR3 extends over 12 amino acids. For the CDR3, the DNA is TGCGCCAGCAGCTGGACAGGGGTCGGCTACACCTTC. It specifies CASSWTGVGYTF.

The CDR3 sequence: CASSQGTQETQYF. The CDR3 DNA reads TGTGCCAGTAGCCAGGGTACCCAAGAGACCCAGTACTTC. The gene calls are TRBV19 and TRBJ2-5, with D tentatively TRBD1 (5 bases). The germline V and J ends were trimmed by 6 bases and 1 base, with 9 bases remaining between them. Germline V gene sequence: CDR1 LNHDA, CDR2 SQIVND (reference sequence). This CDR3 contains 13 residues.

The chain recombines TRBV2 with TRBJ2-6, with D unclear. The CDR3 contains 15 residues. The V and J ends lost 7 bases and 0 bases respectively, with 10 bases between them. Germline V gives CDR1 SNHLY, CDR2 FYNNEI. The CDR3 DNA follows: TGTGCCAGCACCCCGGGCCACTCTGGGGCCAACGTCCTGACTTTC. It specifies CASTPGHSGANVLTF.

The genes are TRBV6-1 and TRBJ1-4, with D perhaps matching TRBD1 (5 bases). The CDR3 extends over 13 amino acids. Trimming cost V 1 base and J 10 bases, with 10 bases left between them. Germline V gives CDR1 MNHNS, CDR2 SASEGT. CDR3 DNA sequence: TGTGCCAGCAGTGAAGGGACACTTGGAAAACTGTTTTTT. Translation: CASSEGTLGKLFF.

V usage is TRBV5-5 and J usage is TRBJ1-5; D is perhaps TRBD1 (6 bases). Germline assignment: CDR1 SGHKS and CDR2 YYEKEE (reference sequence). Trimming stripped 4 bases from V and 4 bases from J, with 18 bases between. CDR3 length: 16 residues. The CDR3 here is CASSPQGRAQNQPQHF. The CDR3 DNA follows: TGTGCCAGCAGCCCTCAGGGGAGGGCACAAAATCAGCCCCAGCATTTT.

The chain links TRBV9 to TRBJ2-2; possibly TRBD2 for D (6 bases). The CDR3 totals 15 residues. CDR1 is SGDLS, CDR2 YYNGEE, per germline. Trimming cost V 4 bases and J 3 bases, with 13 bases left between them. For the CDR3, the DNA is TGTGCCAGCAGCCCTAGCGCCAGGGACACCGGGGAGCTGTTTTTT. It is translated as CASSPSARDTGELFF. The full variable domain, in which reference TRBV9 and TRBJ2-2 provide the parts outside the CDR3, is DSGVTQTPKHLITATGQRVTLRCSPRSGDLSVYWYQQSLDQGLQFLIQYYNGEERAKGNILERFSAQQFPDLHSELNLSSLELGDSALYFCASSPSARDTGELFFGEGSRLTVL.

The CDR3 DNA reads TGTGCCAATACCGGGACAGTTCAGTCCGGCTACACCTTC. Translated, it gives CANTGTVQSGYTF. The chain is built from TRBV2 and TRBJ1-2; 7 nucleotides align to TRBD1. The CDR3 runs to 13 residues. CDR1 and CDR2 from the germline V gene are SNHLY and FYNNEI. The V and J ends lost 10 bases and 8 bases, in that order; junction bases with no gene match: 13.

The chain has TRBV5-6 and TRBJ2-5; 14 positions match TRBD2. V was pared by 5 bases and J by 5 bases, with 11 bases of the junction left unmatched. The CDR3 totals 17 residues. CDR1 is SGHDT, CDR2 YYEEEE, per germline. CDR3 bases: TGTGCCAGCAGTTCCTTCGGGACTAGCGGGAGTGAGGAGACCCAGTACTTC. It codes for CASSSFGTSGSEETQYF.

The gene calls are TRBV24-1 and TRBJ2-5; D might be TRBD1 (6 bases). Trimming shortened V by 9 bases and J by 5 bases, and 15 bases separated the two germline ends. Looked up from germline, CDR1 is KGHDR and CDR2 is SFDVKD. The CDR3 totals 13 residues. The chain's CDR3 is CATGGRDGETQYF. Here the CDR3 DNA reads TGTGCCACCGGGGGCAGGGACGGGGAGACCCAGTACTTC.

The chain couples TRBV5-4 to TRBJ2-2, with D possibly called TRBD1 or TRBD2 (5 bases each). Per the germline V gene, CDR1 is SGHNT and CDR2 is YYREEE (reference sequence). CDR3 length: 16 amino acids. The V end lost 4 bases, the J end lost 5 bases, and 18 bases lay between the germline ends. The CDR3 region is CASSLKVQGPTGELFF. The CDR3 DNA follows: TGTGCCAGCAGCCTAAAGGTTCAGGGACCAACCGGGGAGCTGTTTTTT.

The genes are TRBV11-2 and TRBJ2-3; TRBD2 matches at 9 bases. CDR1 is SGHAT, CDR2 FQNNGV, per germline. V gave up 1 base and J gave up 4 bases; unmatched junction bases: 9. The CDR3 loop spans 17 amino acids. CDR3 DNA sequence: TGTGCCAGCAGCTTAGGCATAACTAGCGGGTCCGCAGATACGCAGTATTTT. Amino acids: CASSLGITSGSADTQYF.

This clone was observed a handful of times. This chain links TRBV4-2 with TRBJ2-3, with 9 positions matching TRBD2. Germline V lookup: CDR1 LGHNA, CDR2 YNFKEQ. The CDR3 covers 16 residues. The trim removed 0 bases at V and 3 bases at J, leaving 4 bases unmatched. As DNA, the CDR3 is TGTGCCAGCAGCCAAGACCCAGCGGGAGGAACAGATACGCAGTATTTT. It specifies CASSQDPAGGTDTQYF.

The V and J genes are TRBV7-8 and TRBJ2-2; TRBD2 aligns across 7 bases. CDR1 and CDR2 from the germline V gene are SGHVS and FQNEAQ. V trimming: 7 bases; J trimming: 10 bases; junction bases outside the gene matches: 15. This CDR3 has 15 amino acids. The CDR3 nucleotides are TGTGCCAGCAACTTGTGGTCCGGGAGGATCTCGGAGCTGTTTTTT. Amino acid sequence: CASNLWSGRISELFF.

The V and J genes are TRBV7-9 and TRBJ2-5; the match to TRBD1 covers 9 bases. Unmatched junction bases numbered 6, after V lost 5 bases and J lost 2 bases. Looked up from germline, CDR1 is SEHNR and CDR2 is FQNEAQ (reference sequence). The CDR3 covers 15 residues. CDR3 nucleotides: TGTGCCAGCAGCCTGGGACAGGGAGATCAAGAGACCCAGTACTTC. Protein sequence: CASSLGQGDQETQYF.

The chain carries TRBV27 and TRBJ1-1, with TRBD1 as a possible D gene (6 bases). The V gene lost 5 bases and the J gene lost 3 bases, with 7 bases spanning the gap. The CDR3 length is 12 residues. Looked up from germline, CDR1 is MNHEY and CDR2 is SMNVEV (reference sequence). The CDR3 region has the DNA TGTGCCAGCAGTAAGGGGGACACTGAAGCTTTCTTT. Translated: CASSKGDTEAFF.

The chain recombines TRBV5-6 with TRBJ1-2; D uncertain. Germline V gene sequence: CDR1 SGHDT, CDR2 YYEEEE. CDR3 length: 13 amino acids. With 2 bases removed from V and 1 base from J, the gap between germline ends came to 6 bases. The CDR3 loop is CASSLSNNYGYTF. In DNA form, the CDR3 reads TGTGCCAGCAGCTTAAGCAATAACTATGGCTACACCTTC.

The CDR3 sequence: CASSLPGGTYEQYF. The CDR3 nucleotides read TGTGCCAGCAGCTTGCCAGGGGGGACCTACGAGCAGTACTTC. The chain couples TRBV5-4 to TRBJ2-7, with D possibly matching TRBD1 (7 bases). CDR3 size: 14 residues. Deletions cut 1 base from V and 2 bases from J, with 10 bases between. Germline-derived CDR1 and CDR2 are SGHNT and YYREEE (reference sequence).

The chain joins TRBV7-6 to TRBJ2-5, with 13 positions matching TRBD2. CDR3 size: 17 residues. J lost 4 bases, V lost 1 base, and 6 bases had no gene match. Per the germline V gene, CDR1 is SGHVS and CDR2 is FNYEAQ. The CDR3 nucleotides are TGTGCCAGCAGCTTAGATCACCGGACTAGCGGGAGAGAGACCCAGTACTTC. This codes for CASSLDHRTSGRETQYF.

This chain links TRBV6-5 with TRBJ1-5; 7 bases agree with TRBD1. V shed 7 bases and J 2 bases; nucleotides not matched to a gene: 8. This CDR3 has 15 amino acids. Germline V lookup: CDR1 MNHEY, CDR2 SVGAGI. The DNA of the CDR3 is TGTGCCAGCACCCGAACAGGGGAGGGCAATCAGCCCCAGCATTTT. Residues: CASTRTGEGNQPQHF.

The chain combines TRBV7-3 with TRBJ2-1; no clear D. The germline V gene encodes CDR1 SGHTA and CDR2 FQGTGA. Trimming left V 4 bases short and J 0 bases short, with 4 bases between. The CDR3 sequence is 13 residues long. This CDR3 reads CASSSSSYNEQFF. The CDR3, as DNA: TGTGCCAGCAGCTCCAGCTCCTACAATGAGCAGTTCTTC.

This clone was found once. The V and J genes are TRBV5-6 and TRBJ2-1, with 9 bases identical to TRBD2. The CDR3 runs 17 residues. V dropped 1 base and J dropped 1; count of bases not matched to a gene: 6. Germline V CDR1 and CDR2: SGHDT, YYEEEE. CDR3 sequence reads: CASSLRAGGGSYNEQFF. The CDR3 nucleotides are TGTGCCAGCAGCTTGAGAGCGGGAGGTGGATCCTACAATGAGCAGTTCTTC.

In DNA, the CDR3 is TGTGCCAGCAGTTTACCCCAAGGGGGAACTGGGGCCAACGTCCTGACTTTC. Translated: CASSLPQGGTGANVLTF. This chain joins TRBV28 and TRBJ2-6; tentative D call: TRBD1 (6 bases). This CDR3 spans 17 amino acids. The V gene lost 2 bases and the J gene lost 2 bases, with 13 bases spanning the gap. Germline CDR1 and CDR2: MDHEN and SYDVKM.

The rearrangement uses TRBV19 and TRBJ1-3; no definite D call. CDR3 length equals 13 residues. Germline-derived CDR1 and CDR2 are LNHDA and SQIVND (reference sequence). V lost 5 bases and J 4 bases, leaving 9 bases between the germline ends. CDR3 sequence: CASSPGFGNTIYF. The DNA for the CDR3 is TGTGCCAGTAGTCCGGGGTTCGGAAACACCATATATTTT.

J is TRBJ2-7 and V is TRBV7-8, with D perhaps TRBD1 or TRBD2 (5 bases each). With 1 base removed from V and 8 bases from J, the gap between germline ends came to 6 bases. The germline V gene encodes CDR1 SGHVS and CDR2 FQNEAQ. CDR3 length equals 11 residues. CDR3 DNA sequence: TGTGCCAGCAGCTTAGGGGGACAGCAGTACTTC. Protein: CASSLGGQQYF. The complete variable domain, with remaining parts taken from reference TRBV7-8 and TRBJ2-7, reads GAGVSQSPRYKVAKRGQDVALRCDPISGHVSLFWYQQALGQGPEFLTYFQNEAQLDKSGLPSDRFFAERPEGSVSTLKIQRTQQEDSAVYLCASSLGGQQYFGPGTRLTVT.

This clone was recorded only once. This chain joins TRBV5-8 and TRBJ1-2; TRBD1 aligns across 10 bases. The CDR3 length is 14 residues. Trimming took 2 bases from V and 6 from J; bases not matched to a gene: 4. CDR1 is SGHTS and CDR2 is YDEGEE in the germline V gene. The CDR3 DNA reads TGTGCCAGCAGCTTAAGGGACAGGGGTCATGGCTACACCTTC. As protein: CASSLRDRGHGYTF. The full variable domain, its missing parts supplied by reference TRBV5-8 and TRBJ1-2, is EAGVTQSPTHLIKTRGQQATLRCSPISGHTSVYWYQQALGLGLQFLLWYDEGEERNRGNFPPRFSGRQFPNYSSELNVNALELEDSALYLCASSLRDRGHGYTFGSGTRLTVV.

The V and J genes are TRBV29-1 and TRBJ2-1; D may be TRBD2 (6 bases). The length of the CDR3 is 12 residues. CDR1 SQVTM and CDR2 ANQGSEA come from the germline V gene. V was pared by 7 bases and J by 5 bases, with 12 bases between. CDR3 sequence reads: CSARLDHNEQFF. The DNA for the CDR3 is TGCAGCGCCCGACTAGACCACAATGAGCAGTTCTTC.

The chain couples TRBV6-2 or TRBV6-3 to TRBJ2-6; D tentatively fits TRBD1 or TRBD2 (5 bases each). V lost 3 bases and J 4 bases, leaving 19 bases between the germline ends. In germline, CDR1 is MNHEY, CDR2 SVGEGT. The CDR3 spans 18 residues. This CDR3 is CASSYMGVGAEGANVLTF. In nucleotides, the CDR3 is TGTGCCAGCAGTTATATGGGAGTTGGGGCGGAAGGGGCCAACGTCCTGACTTTC.